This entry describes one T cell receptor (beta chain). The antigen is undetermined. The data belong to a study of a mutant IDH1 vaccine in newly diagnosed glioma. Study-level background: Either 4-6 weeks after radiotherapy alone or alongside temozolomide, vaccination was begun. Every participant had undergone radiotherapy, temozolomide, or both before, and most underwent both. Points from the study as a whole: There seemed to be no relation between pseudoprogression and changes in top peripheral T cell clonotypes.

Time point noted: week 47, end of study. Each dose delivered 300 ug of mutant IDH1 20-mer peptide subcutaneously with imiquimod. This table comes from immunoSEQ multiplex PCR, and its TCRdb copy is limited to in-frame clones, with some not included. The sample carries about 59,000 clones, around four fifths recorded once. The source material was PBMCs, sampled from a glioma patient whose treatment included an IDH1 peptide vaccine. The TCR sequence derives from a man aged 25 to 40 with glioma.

The CDR3 DNA is TGTGTATCAAGAGGGGGTTTGGGCACAGATACGCAGTATTTT. It encodes CVSRGGLGTDTQYF. This chain uses TRBV28 with TRBJ2-3, with a weak D call TRBD1 (6 bases). CDR3 length: 14 residues. The germline CDR1 and CDR2 sequences are MDHEN and SYDVKM.